This T cell receptor beta chain was retrieved from a study of control samples from healthy donors and cancer patients. Profiling relied on immunoSEQ multiplex PCR, and the TCRdb table lists in-frame clones only, not all of them. The sample contains 120,000 to 150,000 clones, around nine tenths of which appear only once. J lost 9 bases, V lost 7 bases, and 7 bases had no gene match. Germline V gives CDR1 LNHDA, CDR2 SQIVND (reference sequence). This CDR3 region has 14 residues. Sequencing used blood. The J gene is TRBJ2-1, the V gene TRBV19, with TRBD2 identical over 12 bases. This clonotype was obtained from a woman in her 30s in good health. CDR3 nucleotide sequence: TGTGCCAGTAACGGACTAGCGGGATTTAGTGAGCAGTTCTTC. Encoded protein: CASNGLAGFSEQFF.